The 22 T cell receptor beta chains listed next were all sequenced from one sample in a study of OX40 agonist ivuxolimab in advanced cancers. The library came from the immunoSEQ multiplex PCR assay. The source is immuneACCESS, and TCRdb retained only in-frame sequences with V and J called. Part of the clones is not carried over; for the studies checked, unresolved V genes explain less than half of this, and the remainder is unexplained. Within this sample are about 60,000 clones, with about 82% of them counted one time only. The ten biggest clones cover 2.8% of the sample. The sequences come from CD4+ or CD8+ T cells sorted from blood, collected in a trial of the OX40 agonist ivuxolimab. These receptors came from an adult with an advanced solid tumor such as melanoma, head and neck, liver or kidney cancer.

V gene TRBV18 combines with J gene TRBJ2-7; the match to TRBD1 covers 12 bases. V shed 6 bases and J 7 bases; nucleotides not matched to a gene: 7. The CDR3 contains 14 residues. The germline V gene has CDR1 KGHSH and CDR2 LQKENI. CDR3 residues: CASSPGQGAREQYF. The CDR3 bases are TGTGCCAGCTCTCCGGGACAGGGGGCGCGGGAGCAGTACTTC. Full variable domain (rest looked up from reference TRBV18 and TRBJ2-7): NAGVMQNPRHLVRRRGQEARLRCSPMKGHSHVYWYRQLPEEGLKFMVYLQKENIIDESGMPKERFSAEFPKEGPSILRIQQVVRGDSAAYFCASSPGQGAREQYFGPGTRLTVT.

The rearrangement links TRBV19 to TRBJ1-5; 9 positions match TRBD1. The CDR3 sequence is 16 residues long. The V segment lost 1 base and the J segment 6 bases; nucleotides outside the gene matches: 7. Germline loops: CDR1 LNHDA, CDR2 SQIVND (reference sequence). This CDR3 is CASSIVGTGPFQPQHF. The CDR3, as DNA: TGTGCCAGTAGTATAGTTGGGACAGGGCCTTTTCAGCCCCAGCATTTT.

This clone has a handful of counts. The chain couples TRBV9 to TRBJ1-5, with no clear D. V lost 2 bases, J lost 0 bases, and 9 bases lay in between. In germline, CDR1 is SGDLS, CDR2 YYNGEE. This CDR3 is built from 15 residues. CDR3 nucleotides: TGTGCCAGCAGCGTCGGGCCAAATAGCAATCAGCCCCAGCATTTT. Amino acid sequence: CASSVGPNSNQPQHF.

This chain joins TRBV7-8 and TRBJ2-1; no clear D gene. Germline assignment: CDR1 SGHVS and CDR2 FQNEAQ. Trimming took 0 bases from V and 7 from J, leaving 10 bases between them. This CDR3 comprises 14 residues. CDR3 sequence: CASSLALGWNEQFF. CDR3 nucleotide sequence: TGTGCCAGCAGCTTAGCTCTGGGTTGGAATGAGCAGTTCTTC.

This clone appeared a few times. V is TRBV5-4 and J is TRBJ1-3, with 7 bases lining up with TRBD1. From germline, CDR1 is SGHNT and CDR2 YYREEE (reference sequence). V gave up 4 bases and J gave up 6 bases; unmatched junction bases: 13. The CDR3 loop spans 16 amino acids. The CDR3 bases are TGTGCCAGCAGCCGAACGGCTGGGACAGCAGAAAACACCATATATTTT. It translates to CASSRTAGTAENTIYF.

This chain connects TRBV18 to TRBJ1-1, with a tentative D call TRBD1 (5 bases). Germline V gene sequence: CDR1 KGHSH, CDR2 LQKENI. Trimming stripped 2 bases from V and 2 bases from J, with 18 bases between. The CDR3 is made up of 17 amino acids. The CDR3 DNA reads TGTGCCAGCTCACCAATCAATCACAGGAGCTATAACACTGAAGCTTTCTTT. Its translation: CASSPINHRSYNTEAFF.

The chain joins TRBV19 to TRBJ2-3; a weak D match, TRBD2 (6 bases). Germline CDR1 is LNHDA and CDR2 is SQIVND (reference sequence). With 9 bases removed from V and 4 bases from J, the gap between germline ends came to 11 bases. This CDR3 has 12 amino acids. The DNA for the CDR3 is TGTGCCAGCGGGACTCGGGCAGATACGCAGTATTTT. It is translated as CASGTRADTQYF. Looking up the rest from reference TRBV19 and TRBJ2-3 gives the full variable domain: DGGITQSPKYLFRKEGQNVTLSCEQNLNHDAMYWYRQDPGQGLRLIYYSQIVNDFQKGDIAEGYSVSREKKESFPLTVTSAQKNPTAFYLCASGTRADTQYFGPGTRLTVL.

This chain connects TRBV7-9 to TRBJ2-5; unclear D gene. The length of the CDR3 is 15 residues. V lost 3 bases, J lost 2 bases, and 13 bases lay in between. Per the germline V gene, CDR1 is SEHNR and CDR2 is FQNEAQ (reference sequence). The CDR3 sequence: CASSFNTGPQETQYF. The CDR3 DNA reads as TGTGCCAGCAGCTTCAATACCGGGCCACAAGAGACCCAGTACTTC.

CDR3 DNA: TGTGCCAGCAGCTTAGGGGGTTGGGGACAGGGAATACAAAACTATGGCTACACCTTC. Protein sequence: CASSLGGWGQGIQNYGYTF. The V and J genes are TRBV7-9 and TRBJ1-2, with 9 bases fitting TRBD1. The CDR3 extends over 19 amino acids. Germline loops: CDR1 SEHNR, CDR2 FQNEAQ (reference sequence). The V gene end was trimmed by 1 base and the J gene end by 2 bases; junction bases not matched to a gene: 14. Based on the CDR3 plus reference TRBV7-9 and TRBJ1-2, the full variable domain is DTGVSQNPRHKITKRGQNVTFRCDPISEHNRLYWYRQTLGQGPEFLTYFQNEAQLEKSRLLSDRFSAERPKGSFSTLEIQRTEQGDSAMYLCASSLGGWGQGIQNYGYTFGSGTRLTVV.

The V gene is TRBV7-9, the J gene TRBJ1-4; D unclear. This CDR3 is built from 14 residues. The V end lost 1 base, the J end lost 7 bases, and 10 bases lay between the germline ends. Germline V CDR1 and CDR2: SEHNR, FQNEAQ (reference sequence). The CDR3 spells CASSLDGFPEKLFF. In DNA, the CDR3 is TGTGCCAGCAGCTTAGATGGGTTTCCTGAAAAACTGTTTTTT.

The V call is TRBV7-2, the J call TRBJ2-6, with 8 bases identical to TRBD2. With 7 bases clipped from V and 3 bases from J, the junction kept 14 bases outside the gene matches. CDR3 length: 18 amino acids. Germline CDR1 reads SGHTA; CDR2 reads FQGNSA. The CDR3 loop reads CASTTRGGGRIGANVLTF. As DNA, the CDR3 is TGTGCCAGCACCACTCGGGGCGGGGGGCGAATTGGGGCCAACGTCCTGACTTTC.

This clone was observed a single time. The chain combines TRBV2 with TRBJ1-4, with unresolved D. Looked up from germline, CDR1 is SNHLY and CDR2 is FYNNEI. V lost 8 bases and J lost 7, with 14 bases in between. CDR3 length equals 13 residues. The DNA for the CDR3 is TGTGCCAGCTTTCGACCTCGAGGTGAAAAACTGTTTTTT. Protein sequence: CASFRPRGEKLFF.

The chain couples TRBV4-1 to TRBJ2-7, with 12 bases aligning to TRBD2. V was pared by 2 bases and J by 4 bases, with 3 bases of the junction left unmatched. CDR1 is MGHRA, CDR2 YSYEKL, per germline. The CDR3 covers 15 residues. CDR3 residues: CASSQLLAGGYEQYF. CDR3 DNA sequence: TGCGCCAGCAGCCAATTGCTAGCGGGAGGGTACGAGCAGTACTTC.

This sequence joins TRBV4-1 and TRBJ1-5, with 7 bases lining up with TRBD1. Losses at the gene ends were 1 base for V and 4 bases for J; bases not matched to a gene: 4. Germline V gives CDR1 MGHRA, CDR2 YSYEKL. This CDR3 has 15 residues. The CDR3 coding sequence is TGCGCCAGCAGCCAAGGACAGGGAAGTAATCAGCCCCAGCATTTT. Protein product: CASSQGQGSNQPQHF.

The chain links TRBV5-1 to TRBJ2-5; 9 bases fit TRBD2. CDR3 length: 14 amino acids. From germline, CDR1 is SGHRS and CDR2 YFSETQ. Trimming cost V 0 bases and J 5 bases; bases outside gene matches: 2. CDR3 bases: TGCGCCAGCAGCTTGGCTAGCGGGATGGAGACCCAGTACTTC. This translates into CASSLASGMETQYF. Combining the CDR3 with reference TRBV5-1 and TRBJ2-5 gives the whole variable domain KAGVTQTPRYLIKTRGQQVTLSCSPISGHRSVSWYQQTPGQGLQFLFEYFSETQRNKGNFPGRFSGRQFSNSRSEMNVSTLELGDSALYLCASSLASGMETQYFGPGTRLLVL.

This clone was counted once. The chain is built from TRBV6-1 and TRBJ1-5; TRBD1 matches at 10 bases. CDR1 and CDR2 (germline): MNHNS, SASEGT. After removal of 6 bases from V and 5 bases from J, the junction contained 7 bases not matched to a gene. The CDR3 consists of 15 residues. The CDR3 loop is CASRRQGARHQPQHF. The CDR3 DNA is TGTGCCAGCAGACGACAGGGGGCTCGTCATCAGCCCCAGCATTTT.

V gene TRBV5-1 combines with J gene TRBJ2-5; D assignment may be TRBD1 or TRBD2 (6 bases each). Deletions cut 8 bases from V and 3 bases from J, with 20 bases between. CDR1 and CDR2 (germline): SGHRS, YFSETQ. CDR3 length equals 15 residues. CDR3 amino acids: CASGYGGGNEETQYF. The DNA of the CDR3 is TGCGCCAGTGGATATGGAGGGGGAAACGAAGAGACCCAGTACTTC.

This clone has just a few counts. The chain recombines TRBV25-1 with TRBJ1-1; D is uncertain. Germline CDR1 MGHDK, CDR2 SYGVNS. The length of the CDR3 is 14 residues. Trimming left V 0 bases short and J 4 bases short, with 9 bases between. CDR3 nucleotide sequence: TGTGCCAGCAGTGAATATGCCCGGGGCACTGAAGCTTTCTTT. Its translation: CASSEYARGTEAFF.

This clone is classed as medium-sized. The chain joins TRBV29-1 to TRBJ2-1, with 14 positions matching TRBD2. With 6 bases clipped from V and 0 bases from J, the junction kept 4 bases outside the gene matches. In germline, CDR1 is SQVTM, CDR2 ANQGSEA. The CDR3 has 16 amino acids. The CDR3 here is CSVRTSGRSSYNEQFF. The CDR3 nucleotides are TGCAGCGTCCGGACTAGCGGGAGGAGCTCCTACAATGAGCAGTTCTTC.

The CDR3 loop is CASSSLGQIEQYF. CDR3 DNA: TGTGCCAGCAGCAGCCTTGGACAGATCGAGCAGTACTTC. The V gene is TRBV21-1, the J gene TRBJ2-7; TRBD1, the D gene given by the table, was not confirmed from the DNA. TRBV21-1 constitutes a pseudogene. The CDR3 has 13 amino acids.

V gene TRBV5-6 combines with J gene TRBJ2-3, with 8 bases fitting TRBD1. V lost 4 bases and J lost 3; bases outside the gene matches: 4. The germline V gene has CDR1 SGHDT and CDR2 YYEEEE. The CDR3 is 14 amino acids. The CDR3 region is CASSTGGSTDTQYF. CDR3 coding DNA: TGTGCCAGCAGCACAGGGGGTAGTACAGATACGCAGTATTTT.

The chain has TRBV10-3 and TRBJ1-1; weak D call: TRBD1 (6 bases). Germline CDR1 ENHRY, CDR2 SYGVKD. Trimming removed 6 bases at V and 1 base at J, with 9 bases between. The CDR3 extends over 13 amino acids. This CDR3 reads CAISPDRNTEAFF. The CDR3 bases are TGTGCCATCAGCCCGGACAGGAACACTGAAGCTTTCTTT.